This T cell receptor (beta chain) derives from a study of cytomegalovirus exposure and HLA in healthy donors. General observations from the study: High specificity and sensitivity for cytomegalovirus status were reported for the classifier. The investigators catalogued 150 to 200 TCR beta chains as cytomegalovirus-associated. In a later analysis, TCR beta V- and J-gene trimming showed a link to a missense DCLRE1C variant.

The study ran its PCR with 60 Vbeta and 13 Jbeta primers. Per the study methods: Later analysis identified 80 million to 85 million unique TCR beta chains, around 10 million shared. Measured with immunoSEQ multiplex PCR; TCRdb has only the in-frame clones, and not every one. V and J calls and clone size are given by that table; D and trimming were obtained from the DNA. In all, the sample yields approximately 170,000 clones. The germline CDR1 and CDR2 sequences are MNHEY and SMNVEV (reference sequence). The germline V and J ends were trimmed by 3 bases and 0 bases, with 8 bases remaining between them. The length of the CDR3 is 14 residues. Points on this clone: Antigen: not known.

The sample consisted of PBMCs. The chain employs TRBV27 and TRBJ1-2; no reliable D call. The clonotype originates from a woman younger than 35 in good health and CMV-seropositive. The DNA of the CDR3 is TGTGCCAGCAGTTTTTGGCCACCTAACTATGGCTACACCTTC. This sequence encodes CASSFWPPNYGYTF.